The text below deals with one TCR beta chain. Authors' data handling: Nucleated cell counts were estimated from reference gene primer amplification. Here immunoSEQ multiplex PCR was the method, and the copy in TCRdb shows in-frame clones only, minus some. D and trimming come from the DNA, and the V and J calls and clone size come from that table. The repertoire holds some 71,000 clones, with 90% as singletons. The sample originates from a study of blood T cell repertoires in COVID-19. About the study: Researchers got acute and convalescent COVID-19 samples from the United States, Italy and Spain. The analysed material was cDNA or gDNA that came from T cells, B-cell-depleted T cells, or PBMCs.

V was pared by 0 bases and J by 2 bases, with 8 bases between. CDR1 is MNHNY, CDR2 SVGAGI, per germline (reference sequence). CDR3 length equals 14 residues. The receptor was isolated from a woman younger than 35 with acute or convalescent COVID-19. Sample: peripheral blood. This rearrangement joins TRBV6-6 to TRBJ2-7; D unclear. The CDR3 reads CASSYSQLTYEQYF. The CDR3 nucleotides are TGTGCCAGCAGTTACTCTCAACTAACCTACGAGCAGTACTTC.